One and the same sample provided the 10 T cell receptor beta chains below, sequenced in a study of CD8+CD57+ T cells in acquired aplastic anemia. Patients who underwent sequencing had shown CD8+CD57+ cell expansion by flow cytometry. Profiling that covered TCR beta VDJ and CDR3 relied on genomic DNA as its template. TCRdb itself ran the reads through MiXCR, one entry per CDR3 protein. The sample holds 200,000 to 250,000 distinct CDR3 sequences, about half seen once. Sample: sorted CD4+, CD8+, or CD8+CD57+ T cells (not recorded which) from PBMCs. These receptor sequences come from a human donor with aplastic anemia.

This clonotype was seen many times. The rearrangement joins TRBV7-2 to TRBJ1-4; TRBD1 agrees at 7 bases. V shed 6 bases and J 7 bases; nucleotides not matched to a gene: 11. The CDR3 is made up of 15 amino acids. Germline-derived CDR1 and CDR2 are SGHTA and FQGNSA. CDR3: CASSSNRGRGEKLFF. CDR3 nucleotide sequence: TGTGCCAGCAGTTCAAACAGGGGAAGGGGTGAAAAACTGTTTTTT.

This chain connects TRBV20-1 to TRBJ1-1, with D possibly being TRBD1 (5 bases). Germline CDR1 and CDR2: DFQATT and SNEGSKA (reference sequence). V was cut by 3 bases and J by 3 bases, with 11 bases left in between. The CDR3 is 13 amino acids. The CDR3: CSARDQGDTEAFF. The CDR3 nucleotides are TGCAGTGCTAGGGACCAAGGGGACACTGAAGCTTTCTTT.

The genes are TRBV7-3 and TRBJ2-5; 9 bases are shared with TRBD2. CDR1 and CDR2 from the germline V gene are SGHTA and FQGTGA. This CDR3 is built from 15 residues. V lost 5 bases and J lost 4; bases outside the gene matches: 8. CDR3 bases: TGTGCCAGCAGCACGAGACTAGCGGTGGGAGAGACCCAGTACTTC. It is translated as CASSTRLAVGETQYF.

This clonotype was counted once. With a much larger clone just one base away, this may be a read error. V is TRBV12-3 or TRBV12-4 and J is TRBJ1-3; weak D call: TRBD1 (6 bases). This CDR3 contains 16 residues. The CDR3 DNA follows: TGTGTCAGCAGCGATCCGGGACACTCCTCTGGAAACACCATATATTTT. Its protein is CVSSDPGHSSGNTIYF.

As DNA, the CDR3 is TGTGCCAGCAGCCAAGAAGGAGATACGCAGTATTTT. This sequence encodes CASSQEGDTQYF. The chain couples TRBV7-9 to TRBJ2-3; D unresolved. Germline-derived CDR1 and CDR2 are SEHNR and FQNEAQ (reference sequence). V lost 5 bases to trimming and J lost 5 bases, with 8 bases between them. The CDR3 spans 12 residues.

In this sample, this clonotype turned up many times. In DNA form, the CDR3 reads TGTGCCAGCAGTTACAGGGGGACTAACTATGGCTACACCTTC. Translating gives CASSYRGTNYGYTF. The chain couples TRBV6-5 to TRBJ1-2, with D tentatively TRBD1 (6 bases). The V gene's germline CDR1 is MNHEY and CDR2 SVGAGI. The V end lost 2 bases, the J end lost 0 bases, and 7 bases lay between the germline ends. The CDR3 has 14 residues.

CDR3 nucleotides: TGTGCCAGCAGCCAAGATCCTGGGACAGAGTCTCCGAACACCGGGGAGCTGTTTTTT. This gives the protein CASSQDPGTESPNTGELFF. The V and J genes are TRBV7-3 and TRBJ2-2; TRBD1 matches 7 bases. The CDR3 loop spans 19 amino acids. Germline V lookup: CDR1 SGHTA, CDR2 FQGTGA. V lost 5 bases, J lost 0 bases, and 15 bases stayed unmatched.

J is TRBJ2-7 and V is TRBV24-1; 9 bases match TRBD1. Trimming took 3 bases from V and 3 from J; bases not matched to a gene: 11. Germline V gene sequence: CDR1 KGHDR, CDR2 SFDVKD. This CDR3 comprises 17 residues. In nucleotides, the CDR3 is TGTGCCACCAGTGATCTCACGCAAAGGACAGGGGTCTACGAGCAGTACTTC. This sequence encodes CATSDLTQRTGVYEQYF.

The chain is built from TRBV29-1 and TRBJ1-2; D is possibly TRBD1 (6 bases). CDR1 is SQVTM, CDR2 ANQGSEA, per germline. This CDR3 is built from 15 residues. V lost 5 bases and J lost 0, with 16 bases in between. CDR3 coding DNA: TGCAGCGTTCGCCTCGTAGGGGGTGCTAACTATGGCTACACCTTC. Its translation: CSVRLVGGANYGYTF.

This clonotype was seen repeatedly, ten times or more. This rearrangement joins TRBV19 to TRBJ1-5, with a possible D match to TRBD1 (5 bases). Germline V gene sequence: CDR1 LNHDA, CDR2 SQIVND (reference sequence). Deletions cut 3 bases from V and 2 bases from J, with 14 bases between. CDR3 length: 16 residues. The CDR3 loop is CASSIVGGRGNQPQHF. The CDR3 nucleotides are TGTGCCAGTAGTATTGTGGGGGGTCGGGGCAATCAGCCCCAGCATTTT.